Listed below are T cell receptor beta chains from one sample, sequenced in a study of shared clonotypes between healthy human individuals. TCRdb's table, derived via immunoSEQ multiplex PCR, lists solely in-frame clones and lacks some. In the table there are about 2.4 million clones, just over 90% of which are singletons. Sequences were obtained from naive CD4+ T cells sorted from blood. These receptors originate from a man younger than 35 in good health. Each CDR3 is given with its conserved first and last residue. Each record gives: J gene, V gene, clone size, D gene, CDR3 protein, CDR3 DNA. A D gene is named only where the DNA matches it firmly. Not all rows give a size; the values are once, few, many and, for expanded clones, a class.

>TRBJ2-7|TRBV6-6|.|.
CASSYGQNYEQYF
TGTGCCAGCAGCTACGGACAGAACTACGAGCAGTACTTC
>TRBJ2-2|TRBV11-2|.|.
CASSPRFFGNTHTGELFF
TGTGCCAGCAGCCCACGATTCTTTGGGAATACGCACACCGGGGAGCTGTTTTTT
>TRBJ1-6|TRBV5-4|.|.
CASSLAGDISPLHF
TGTGCCAGCAGTCTCGCAGGGGATATTTCACCCCTCCACTTT
>TRBJ1-2|TRBV14|few|.
CASSGFGTGYGYTF
TGTGCCAGCAGCGGGTTCGGTACCGGCTATGGCTACACCTTC
>TRBJ2-1|TRBV2|.|.
CASSKEKFYNEQFF
TGTGCCAGCAGTAAGGAGAAGTTTTACAATGAGCAGTTCTTC
>TRBJ2-1|TRBV12-5|.|.
CASGLTTQVYEQFF
TGTGCTAGTGGTTTGACCACACAGGTTTATGAGCAGTTCTTC
>TRBJ2-6|TRBV9|once|.
CASSARAQRHSGANVLTF
TGTGCCAGCAGCGCTAGGGCCCAGCGACACTCTGGGGCCAACGTCCTGACTTTC
>TRBJ2-6|TRBV7-3|.|TRBD1
CASSSTGPPGANVLTF
TGTGCCAGCAGCTCGACAGGGCCCCCTGGGGCCAACGTCCTGACTTTC
>TRBJ2-2|TRBV18|.|.
CASSPQGLPNTGELFF
TGTGCCAGCTCACCTCAGGGACTTCCGAACACCGGGGAGCTGTTTTTT
>TRBJ2-7|TRBV10-2|.|.
CASSETGSAVEQYF
TGCGCCAGCAGTGAGACAGGGTCAGCCGTTGAGCAGTACTTC
>TRBJ2-6|TRBV18|once|.
CASSPMGWGGANVLTF
TGTGCCAGCTCACCAATGGGCTGGGGAGGGGCCAACGTCCTGACTTTC
>TRBJ1-1|TRBV4-1|.|.
CASSQDSSDTRTEAFF
TGCGCCAGCAGCCAAGATTCGAGCGATACGAGGACTGAAGCTTTCTTT
>TRBJ2-3|TRBV30|.|.
CAWSVLGRRGTDTQYF
TGTGCCTGGAGTGTACTTGGGCGTAGGGGTACAGATACGCAGTATTTT
>TRBJ1-6|TRBV19|.|TRBD1
CASSGTGTGNNSPLHF
TGTGCCAGTAGTGGCACCGGGACAGGGAATAATTCACCCCTCCACTTT
>TRBJ1-1|TRBV14|.|.
CASSHPGWGEAFF
TGTGCCAGCAGCCATCCAGGCTGGGGCGAAGCTTTCTTT
>TRBJ2-4|TRBV19|.|TRBD1
CASSIGEGQGAGPKNIQYF
TGTGCCAGTAGTATAGGCGAAGGACAGGGTGCGGGTCCCAAAAACATTCAGTACTTC
>TRBJ2-1|TRBV2|.|.
CASTAQGTTYNEQFF
TGTGCCAGCACGGCTCAGGGTACTACCTACAATGAGCAGTTCTTC
>TRBJ1-6|TRBV27|.|.
CASSFDGTRAYNSPLHF
TGTGCCAGCAGTTTCGACGGCACCCGAGCCTATAATTCACCCCTCCACTTT
>TRBJ2-2|TRBV30|.|.
CAWSSPPGELFF
TGTGCCTGGAGTTCTCCCCCCGGGGAGCTGTTTTTT
>TRBJ2-3|TRBV11-3|once|.
CASSLSGNTQYF
TGTGCCAGCAGCTTGAGCGGAAATACGCAGTATTTT
>TRBJ2-1|TRBV4-1|.|.
CASRSIGEINEQFF
TGCGCCAGCAGGTCTATAGGGGAAATTAATGAGCAGTTCTTC
>TRBJ1-1|TRBV19|.|TRBD1
CASLDRVGTEAFF
TGTGCCAGCCTAGACAGGGTTGGGACTGAAGCTTTCTTT